This T cell receptor beta chain derives from a study of T cells in Graves' hyperthyroidism and ophthalmopathy (dated by TCRdb to about 2019). About the full investigation: Peripheral blood was collected at initial diagnosis, before any treatment. A discovery cohort of about a hundred patients, approximately 45 with Graves' ophthalmopathy and roughly 59 with stable Graves' hyperthyroidism, was used to find distinguishing TCR V-J signatures. Prospective prediction of ophthalmopathy was tested in an independent validation cohort of about 19 hyperthyroidism patients and roughly 16 patients who later progressed to ophthalmopathy. The 90 or so discovery patients were randomly split 7:3 into training and test sets. Thyroid tissue and blood T-cell repertoires from more than five Graves' hyperthyroidism patients were also compared in the study. Following sampling, methimazole starting at 30 mg daily was given to hyperthyroidism patients, and high-dose intravenous methylprednisolone was given to ophthalmopathy patients. TCR Vbeta CDR3 sequencing of roughly 140 peripheral blood samples (approximately 44 ophthalmopathy, around 80 hyperthyroidism and some 17 progressor patients) is reported in the paper. The full study reports these points: Most expanded thyroid clonotypes (frequency above 0.001) were also detected in blood, a finding suggesting that blood repertoires may reflect thyroid immune responses. No statistical method was used to fix the sample size in advance, and group allocation was not hidden from the investigators. In validation, progression to ophthalmopathy was predicted by the model with around 70% sensitivity and under 85% specificity, a median of 6.5 months before onset. In cross-validation, a model built on a 13 V-J signature told ophthalmopathy apart from stable hyperthyroidism with over 85% sensitivity and around 84% specificity, and in testing the same model reached 80%/75%.

The TCR beta CDR3 regions were amplified from the RNA transcripts. The TCR CDR3 was subjected to a first round of RT-PCR using the HTBI primer set and the Qiagen OneStep RT-PCR kit. Libraries were constructed in a second round of multiplex PCR, after which size selection and purification were performed. Libraries were sequenced paired-end with 100 bp reads on an Illumina HiSeq2000. The authors' pipeline ran thus. SOAPnuke was used to process the raw data, removing reads that contained adapters or uncalled bases, had a mean Phred below 15, or lacked an exact match to the constant primer or identifier. COPE v1.2.5 was used to merge high-quality paired reads, and clonotypes were defined as unique nucleotide sequences. MiTCR v1.1 was used to align the clonotypes against IMGT TRBV, TRBD and TRBJ reference segments. The analysis was restricted to V-J combinations with a frequency above 0.0001, which together covered over 99% of the repertoires. A TCS score was defined as the ratio of F50 (clonal expansion) to E x V (chaos), with BLOSUM62-based TCRdist applied between CDR3 peptides within each V-J. Welch's t-statistics and random forest reduced 500 to 650 V-J features to 13, which were used in a naive Bayes classifier (R e1071). Using fastp trimming at Q25 and MiXCR clonotype assembly, TCRdb reanalyzed the public sequencing data and kept in-frame beta chains. Here each entry gathers all rows of one CDR3 protein and keeps the most common genes and DNA. For this entry, the V and J calls and clone size follow TCRdb and not the study's own pipeline. Within this sample are fewer than 850,000 distinct CDR3 sequences, with roughly 17% of them counted one time only. The ten largest clones take up around 16% of the sample.

A patient counted as having stable Graves' hyperthyroidism if no progression to ophthalmopathy occurred over 18 months of follow-up. Hyperthyroidism patients were newly diagnosed, with disease duration under 2 months, and aged 18 to 65 years. Exclusion was applied to patients with uncontrolled infections, other autoimmune diseases, pregnancy or lactation. Diagnoses were established on the basis of clinical symptoms, serum thyroxine and TRAb, thyroid ultrasound, and orbital computed tomography. Ficoll-Paque density gradient centrifugation was used to isolate PBMCs from approximately 11 ml of fresh peripheral blood. Total RNA was extracted with Trizol reagent, and quality was checked on an Agilent 2100 Bioanalyzer. This clonotype was counted many times. Its antigen is still unknown. Base quality data are lacking; no much larger clone is found one base away. The receptor was isolated from a man between 50 and 59 years old with Graves' hyperthyroidism. Sequencing input: blood.

In nucleotide form, the sequence is TGTGCCAGCAGCTCTCCGGTAACGCGCCAGTATTTT. It encodes CASSSPVTRQYF. The chain is encoded by TRBV11-2 joined to TRBJ2-3, with no confident D gene call. From the germline V gene, CDR1 is SGHAT and CDR2 is FQNNGV. The CDR3, cysteine through phenylalanine, is 12 amino acids long. Here the CDR3 DNA is all that survives: 36 bases in frame from base 1. V is reduced by 4 bases and J by 12 bases, leaving a spacing of 14 bases between them.